This TCR beta chain emerged from a study of blood T cell repertoires in COVID-19. Study-level background: The cDNA or gDNA used as material had been derived from T cells, B-cell-depleted T cells, or PBMCs.

Trimming removed 6 bases from V and 4 bases from J, with 16 bases in between. The CDR3 contains 15 residues. Germline V CDR1 and CDR2: LNHDA, SQIVND (reference sequence). Profiled with immunoSEQ multiplex PCR; TCRdb holds only in-frame clones, not every one. Here the sample spans approximately 110,000 clones, 90% being singletons. The material sequenced was peripheral blood. This sequence joins TRBV19 and TRBJ2-1; TRBD1 might be the D (7 bases). The origin of this receptor is a human donor in a cohort sampled during active COVID-19. The CDR3 DNA reads as TGTGCCAGTAGCAGGGGGGAGGCCTATTACAATGAGCAGTTCTTC. This gives the protein CASSRGEAYYNEQFF.